The 6 T cell receptor beta chains below come from one sample, sequenced in a study of shared clonotypes between healthy human individuals. Terminally differentiated effector memory CD45RA+ cells were excluded by CCR7 positive selection of CD45RO-negative cells. The method was immunoSEQ multiplex PCR; TCRdb's version includes in-frame clones alone and lacks a portion of them. The sample consists of roughly 2.1 million clones, approximately 94% of them appearing once. Sequenced input: naive CD8+ T cells from PBMCs. The receptors shown here come from a man aged 18 to 30 in good health. Some clones in this sample may be carry-over from other donors' samples.

This chain uses TRBV7-3 with TRBJ2-2; 8 bases line up with TRBD1. The CDR3 loop spans 16 amino acids. In germline, CDR1 is SGHTA, CDR2 FQGTGA. V dropped 5 bases and J dropped 4; count of bases not matched to a gene: 9. The CDR3 here is CASSPQGAPGTGELFF. CDR3 DNA sequence: TGTGCCAGCAGCCCCCAGGGGGCGCCGGGCACCGGGGAGCTGTTTTTT. Full variable domain (remainder filled in from reference TRBV7-3 and TRBJ2-2): GAGVSQTPSNKVTEKGKYVELRCDPISGHTALYWYRQSLGQGPEFLIYFQGTGAADDSGLPNDRFFAVRPEGSVSTLKIQRTERGDSAVYLCASSPQGAPGTGELFFGEGSRLTVL.

The chain uses TRBV4-1 and TRBJ2-7, with 8 bases identical to TRBD1. The CDR3 consists of 16 residues. V was clipped by 3 bases and J by 2 bases; unmatched bases: 9. Germline lookup yields CDR1 MGHRA and CDR2 YSYEKL. The CDR3 sequence is CASSQRGQGLTYEQYF. DNA for the CDR3: TGCGCCAGCAGCCAGAGAGGACAGGGACTCACCTACGAGCAGTACTTC.

V is TRBV5-1 and J is TRBJ2-1; D is undetermined. Germline loops: CDR1 SGHRS, CDR2 YFSETQ. The CDR3 is 14 residues long. V lost 3 bases and J 9 bases, leaving 16 bases between the germline ends. The CDR3 loop reads CASSSRPEVGEQFF. As DNA, the CDR3 is TGCGCCAGCAGCTCGCGGCCCGAGGTTGGTGAGCAGTTCTTC.

This rearrangement joins TRBV6-5 to TRBJ2-4, with 7 positions matching TRBD2. The V and J ends lost 0 bases and 9 bases, in that order; junction bases with no gene match: 2. This CDR3 is 13 amino acids long. Germline V gene sequence: CDR1 MNHEY, CDR2 SVGAGI. In nucleotides, the CDR3 is TGTGCCAGCAGTTACTCTGGGGGGGTCATTCAGTACTTC. This translates into CASSYSGGVIQYF.

The chain combines TRBV7-8 with TRBJ2-3; D not certain. Germline CDR1 reads SGHVS; CDR2 reads FQNEAQ. Trimming removed 6 bases at V and 2 bases at J, with 12 bases between. The CDR3 length is 14 residues. CDR3 sequence (DNA): TGTGCCAGCAGGGGGTTGGGGTTCACAGATACGCAGTATTTT. This translates into CASRGLGFTDTQYF. Variable domain in full (rest from reference TRBV7-8 and TRBJ2-3): GAGVSQSPRYKVAKRGQDVALRCDPISGHVSLFWYQQALGQGPEFLTYFQNEAQLDKSGLPSDRFFAERPEGSVSTLKIQRTQQEDSAVYLCASRGLGFTDTQYFGPGTRLTVL.

The V and J genes are TRBV2 and TRBJ2-6, with 9 bases identical to TRBD1. The junction had 5 bases not matched to a gene; V was cut back by 1 base and J by 1 base. Germline V gives CDR1 SNHLY, CDR2 FYNNEI. The CDR3 contains 18 residues. CDR3: CASSEEQGARSGANVLTF. The CDR3 DNA reads TGTGCCAGCAGTGAAGAACAGGGGGCGCGTTCTGGGGCCAACGTCCTGACTTTC.